These T cell receptor beta chains were read from a single sample in a study of human T cells and chemical hapten exposure. TCRdb processed the RACE reads anew with MiXCR; each CDR3 protein has one entry. The sample lists 80,000 to 95,000 distinct CDR3 sequences, about 11% occurring once. The sample consisted of whole blood, taken in connection with sensitization to the hapten diphenylcyclopropenone (DPC). These TCRs come from a man aged 40-50 years with alopecia areata. Some clones in this sample may be carry-over from other donors' samples. CDR3s include the opening cysteine and the closing phenylalanine or tryptophan. A D gene is named only where the DNA matches it firmly. For some rows the clone size is stated as once, few or many, or as a class when expanded; others skip it.

TRBV30	TRBJ2-7	-	-	TGTGCCTGGAGTGCGGACCCGAGCTCCTACGAGCAGTACTTC	CAWSADPSSYEQYF
TRBV10-3	TRBJ1-2	-	TRBD1	TGTGCCATCAGTAGGACAGGGGACTATGGCTACACCTTC	CAISRTGDYGYTF
TRBV5-1	TRBJ2-1	-	-	TGCGCCAGCAGGCTCCGGGACTTGTCCTACAATGAGCAGTTCTTC	CASRLRDLSYNEQFF
TRBV12-3/TRBV12-4	TRBJ1-6	few	TRBD1	TGTGCCAGCAGCGAGACAGGGGTGAATTCACCCCTCCACTTT	CASSETGVNSPLHF
TRBV10-3	TRBJ2-3	few	-	TGTGCCATCAGTGTATTCGGGGGGCGAGGAGATACGCAGTATTTT	CAISVFGGRGDTQYF
TRBV11-2	TRBJ1-5	-	-	TGTGCCAGCAGCTTAGGACAGGTTGATAGCAATCAGCCCCAGCATTTT	CASSLGQVDSNQPQHF
TRBV10-3	TRBJ1-3	-	-	TGTGCCATCAGTGAGAACTCTGGAAACACCATATATTTT	CAISENSGNTIYF
TRBV3-1	TRBJ2-2	-	TRBD2	TGTGCCAGCAGTCCCCTTGGTAGACTAGCGGGAGTATACACCGGGGAGCTGTTTTTT	CASSPLGRLAGVYTGELFF
TRBV7-2	TRBJ1-2	-	TRBD1	TGTGCCAGCAGCTTAGCGAGGACAGGGGGCGCACAAGGCTACACCTTC	CASSLARTGGAQGYTF
TRBV4-3	TRBJ1-4	-	-	TGCGCCAGCAGCCAAGGGGGTCAGGGGCCAGCTGAAAAACTGTTTTTT	CASSQGGQGPAEKLFF
TRBV5-4	TRBJ2-7	few	TRBD2	TGTGCCAGCAGGCTGGAGTTAGGGACTAGCGGTTCCTACGAGCAGTACTTC	CASRLELGTSGSYEQYF
TRBV20-1	TRBJ2-3	-	TRBD1	TGCAGTGCTAGGCGGACAGGGGGCCCGGATACGCAGTATTTT	CSARRTGGPDTQYF
TRBV5-5	TRBJ2-3	few	-	TGTGCCAGCAGCTTGGCGGCAGGGGTTAGCACAGATACGCAGTATTTT	CASSLAAGVSTDTQYF
TRBV5-1	TRBJ2-2	-	-	TGCGCCAGCAGCTTGGGCGGCCCCGGGGAGCTGTTTTTT	CASSLGGPGELFF
TRBV28	TRBJ2-3	-	TRBD2	TGTGCCAGCAGTCTAAGTAGCGGGAGATCGCCAGATACGCAGTATTTT	CASSLSSGRSPDTQYF
TRBV10-3	TRBJ2-3	-	TRBD1	TGTGCCATCAGTGTTGCCGGGACAGCCACAGATACGCGGTATTTT	CAISVAGTATDTRYF
TRBV6-6	TRBJ2-4	few	TRBD2	TGTGCCAGCAAGGAGCTACCGGGACTAGCGTCTTCGAGGGGCAGCATTCAGTACTTC	CASKELPGLASSRGSIQYF
TRBV12-3/TRBV12-4	TRBJ2-1	-	TRBD2	TGTGCCAGCGTAGCGGGAGGCCGCTCCTACAATGAGCAGTTCTTC	CASVAGGRSYNEQFF
TRBV29-1	TRBJ2-1	few	-	TGCAGCGTCGCTACCTTTTCCCAGGGCAATGAGCAGTTCTTC	CSVATFSQGNEQFF
TRBV6-1	TRBJ1-4	-	-	TGTGCCAGCAGTGACGAAGCTAAAGAGACCCCCAATGAAAAACTGTTTTTT	CASSDEAKETPNEKLFF
TRBV20-1	TRBJ2-4	-	-	TGCAGTGCTTTACACAGGGTGCAAGCCAAAAACATTCAGTACTTC	CSALHRVQAKNIQYF
TRBV6-2/TRBV6-3	TRBJ2-4	-	-	TGTGCCAGCAGTTACGGTGTCAGGACCGCCATTCAGTACTTC	CASSYGVRTAIQYF
TRBV5-1	TRBJ2-3	few	-	TGCGCCAGCAGCTTGGACCGGGGGAGTACAGATACGCAGTATTTT	CASSLDRGSTDTQYF
TRBV27	TRBJ1-1	many	-	TGTGCCAGCAGTTTTCGTGTTATGAACACTGAAGCTTTCTTT	CASSFRVMNTEAFF
TRBV7-8	TRBJ2-1	-	-	TGTGCCAGCAGCTTTGAGAGGGGAATGAATGAGCAGTTCTTC	CASSFERGMNEQFF
TRBV7-3	TRBJ1-2	many	TRBD1	TGTGCCAGCAGCATTCCCGGGACAGGGAATGGCTACACCTTC	CASSIPGTGNGYTF
TRBV6-2/TRBV6-3	TRBJ1-5	many	TRBD1	TGTGCCAGCAGTTACGGGTCACAGGGGACTCAGCCCCAGCATTTT	CASSYGSQGTQPQHF
TRBV10-3	TRBJ2-6	many	TRBD2	TGTGCCATCAGTGAGCTGAGAGGCGGGAGTACTGGGGCCAACGTCCTGACTTTC	CAISELRGGSTGANVLTF
TRBV12-3/TRBV12-4	TRBJ1-5	-	TRBD1	TGTGCCAGCAGTTCCGGGGACAGGGGCGATCAGCCCCAGCATTTT	CASSSGDRGDQPQHF
TRBV20-1	TRBJ2-1	few	-	TGCAGTGCTAAAATTAGCGCCTACAATGAGCAGTTCTTC	CSAKISAYNEQFF
TRBV19	TRBJ2-3	-	TRBD1	TGTGCCAGTAGTAGACCCCCAGGGGGCCCAGCACAAGATACGCAGTATTTT	CASSRPPGGPAQDTQYF
TRBV7-2	TRBJ2-3	-	-	TGTGCCAGCAGCCCTAAACTCACAGATACGCAGTATTTT	CASSPKLTDTQYF
TRBV12-3/TRBV12-4	TRBJ1-3	-	TRBD1	TGTGCCAGCAGCCGTAGCCTCAGGGGGCGAGGGACTGGAAACACCATATATTTT	CASSRSLRGRGTGNTIYF
TRBV4-3	TRBJ2-1	-	-	TGCGCCAGCAGCCCCGGGACTTCGAGCTCCTACAATGAGCAGTTCTTC	CASSPGTSSSYNEQFF
TRBV20-1	TRBJ2-5	few	TRBD1	TGCAGTGCTAGAAGGGACAGGGGTTTCCAAGAGACCCAGTACTTC	CSARRDRGFQETQYF
TRBV29-1	TRBJ2-2	few	TRBD1	TGCAGCGTTACAGGGGGTATAGGCACCGGGGAGCTGTTTTTT	CSVTGGIGTGELFF
TRBV29-1	TRBJ1-2	many	-	TGCAGCGTTGACCGGACAGCTAACTATGGCTACACCTTC	CSVDRTANYGYTF
TRBV6-2/TRBV6-3	TRBJ2-1	-	-	TGTGCCAGCAGTTACCGGCAGGGTGGGATAAATGAGCAGTTCTTC	CASSYRQGGINEQFF
TRBV6-6	TRBJ2-3	-	-	TGTGCCAGCAGTGAGCCGGGTCCTTGGGCAGATACGCAGTATTTT	CASSEPGPWADTQYF
TRBV18	TRBJ2-1	-	TRBD2	TGTGCCAGCTCATTGGGACTAGCGGAGAACAATGAGCAGTTCTTC	CASSLGLAENNEQFF
TRBV28	TRBJ1-2	many	-	TGTGCCAGCTCTCCCGGCTCGGGAAGGTATGGCTACACCTTC	CASSPGSGRYGYTF
TRBV13	TRBJ1-6	-	TRBD1	TGTGCCAGCAGCTTAGGGGGCCCACAGGGGCGGAATTCACCCCTCCACTTT	CASSLGGPQGRNSPLHF
TRBV4-1	TRBJ1-2	many	TRBD1	TGCGCCAGCAGCGACTGGACAGGGGATAACAACTATGGCTACACCTTC	CASSDWTGDNNYGYTF
TRBV24-1	TRBJ2-7	-	-	TGTGCCACCAGTGATCCCTTCGACGAGCAGTACTTC	CATSDPFDEQYF
TRBV10-2	TRBJ2-3	few	TRBD2	TGCGCCAGCAGTGAGGCGGGAGGGCTCACAGATACGCAGTATTTT	CASSEAGGLTDTQYF
TRBV3-1	TRBJ2-1	-	TRBD2	TGTGCCAGCAGCCAAGGATTCGGGGGGAGATACAATGAGCAGTTCTTC	CASSQGFGGRYNEQFF
TRBV3-1	TRBJ1-4	few	-	TGTGCCAGCAGCCAGGGGTCTAATGAAAAACTGTTTTTT	CASSQGSNEKLFF
TRBV29-1	TRBJ2-7	few	-	TGCAGCGCCAGTCAGTCGGGCTACGAGCAGTACTTC	CSASQSGYEQYF
TRBV12-3/TRBV12-4	TRBJ1-1	-	TRBD1	TGTGCCAGCAGCAGGGGGTGGTACACTGAAGCTTTCTTT	CASSRGWYTEAFF
TRBV7-9	TRBJ2-2	few	TRBD2	TGTGCCAGCAGCGGGTGGACTAGCGGGAGTACCGGGGAGCTGTTTTTT	CASSGWTSGSTGELFF
TRBV4-2	TRBJ2-2	-	TRBD2	TGTGCCAGCAGCCGGGGACTAGCGGGAGGATCGAGAGGAGTGACCGGGGAGCTGTTTTTT	CASSRGLAGGSRGVTGELFF
TRBV29-1	TRBJ2-3	-	-	TGCAGCGTTGGAGGGGGTTTAACTAGCACAGATACGCAGTATTTT	CSVGGGLTSTDTQYF
TRBV5-1	TRBJ2-1	-	TRBD1	TGCGCCAGCAGCTTGGAGACAGGGGGGTACTATGAGCAGTTCTTC	CASSLETGGYYEQFF
TRBV28	TRBJ2-7	-	-	TGTGCCAGCAGCTACCTAACTGGGGAGCAGTACTTC	CASSYLTGEQYF
TRBV15	TRBJ2-1	few	-	TGTGCCACCAGCAGAGATGGACAGACCTACAATGAGCAGTTCTTC	CATSRDGQTYNEQFF
TRBV20-1	TRBJ2-3	-	-	TGCAGTGCTAGAGATTATCGGGACTCTAGCACAGATACGCAGTATTTT	CSARDYRDSSTDTQYF
TRBV7-9	TRBJ2-1	few	TRBD1	TGTGCCAGCAGCCGGACAGGGGATGAGCAGTTCTTC	CASSRTGDEQFF
TRBV12-3/TRBV12-4	TRBJ2-5	few	-	TGTGCCAGCAGAACCATTACCGGGACTCATTCGTTC	CASRTITGTHSF
TRBV7-9	TRBJ2-3	-	-	TGTGCCAGCACCCTTCCCTGGCCAGATACGCAGTATTTT	CASTLPWPDTQYF
TRBV12-3/TRBV12-4	TRBJ2-7	few	-	TGTGCCAGCAGTTTTGGCACAGGGTGGCATCCGTCCTACGAGCAGTACTTC	CASSFGTGWHPSYEQYF